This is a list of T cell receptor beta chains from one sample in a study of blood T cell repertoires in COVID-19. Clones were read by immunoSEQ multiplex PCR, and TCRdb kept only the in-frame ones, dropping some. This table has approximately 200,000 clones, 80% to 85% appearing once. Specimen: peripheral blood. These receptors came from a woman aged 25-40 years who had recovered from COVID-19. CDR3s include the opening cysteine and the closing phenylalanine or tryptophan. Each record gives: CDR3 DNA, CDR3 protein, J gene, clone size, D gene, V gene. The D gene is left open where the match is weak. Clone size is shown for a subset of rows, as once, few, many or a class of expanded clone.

DNA: TGTGCCAGCTCACCATATAGCGGGGGGACAGATACGCAGTATTTT; CDR3: CASSPYSGGTDTQYF; J: TRBJ2-3; size: once; D: TRBD2; V: TRBV18
DNA: TGTGCCATCAGTGTTAACGCGGCCGGCGATAATTCACCCCTCCACTTT; CDR3: CAISVNAAGDNSPLHF; J: TRBJ1-6; size: -; D: -; V: TRBV10-3
DNA: TGTGCCAGCAGCTTCGGACTAGCGGGACCCTACGAGCAGTACTTC; CDR3: CASSFGLAGPYEQYF; J: TRBJ2-7; size: -; D: TRBD2; V: TRBV5-6
DNA: TGTGCCGGATCTAAACAGGGATCCTTGGGTTGGGAGCAGTACTTC; CDR3: CAGSKQGSLGWEQYF; J: TRBJ2-7; size: -; D: -; V: TRBV28
DNA: TGCAGCGTCGTTGGCAGGGGGCTCTATGGCTACACCTTC; CDR3: CSVVGRGLYGYTF; J: TRBJ1-2; size: few; D: TRBD1; V: TRBV29-1
DNA: TGTGCCAGCAGTTACTCGAACGGGGGCGAGCAGTACTTC; CDR3: CASSYSNGGEQYF; J: TRBJ2-7; size: -; D: -; V: TRBV6-6
DNA: TGCGCCAGCAGCTTGGGACTTATCACAGATACGCAGTATTTT; CDR3: CASSLGLITDTQYF; J: TRBJ2-3; size: -; D: -; V: TRBV5-1
DNA: TGTGCCAGCAGCGTAGGATCGGGACTAGCGGCAGAGACCCAGTACTTC; CDR3: CASSVGSGLAAETQYF; J: TRBJ2-5; size: -; D: TRBD2; V: TRBV9
DNA: TGTGCCAGCAGCGTAGGGGGCCGAACGGAGACCCAGTACTTC; CDR3: CASSVGGRTETQYF; J: TRBJ2-5; size: -; D: -; V: TRBV9
DNA: TGCAGCGTTGATGGTCCGGGCCAAGAGACCCAGTACTTC; CDR3: CSVDGPGQETQYF; J: TRBJ2-5; size: -; D: -; V: TRBV29-1
DNA: TGTGCCAGCAGCCAAGAAGGTTTAGGGGACACTGAAGCTTTCTTT; CDR3: CASSQEGLGDTEAFF; J: TRBJ1-1; size: -; D: -; V: TRBV3-1/TRBV3-2
DNA: TGTGCCAGCAGCTTTTACGGGTACTACGAGCAGTACTTC; CDR3: CASSFYGYYEQYF; J: TRBJ2-7; size: -; D: -; V: TRBV7-2
DNA: TGTGCCTGCCTAAGCGTTGCCTACGAGCAGTACTTC; CDR3: CACLSVAYEQYF; J: TRBJ2-7; size: -; D: -; V: TRBV2
DNA: TGTGCCAGCGCTAACCGGGGAGTGCCCCAGCCCCAGCATTTT; CDR3: CASANRGVPQPQHF; J: TRBJ1-5; size: -; D: -; V: TRBV28
DNA: TGTGCCGCACAGGGGAGGAGAGACACCGGGGAGCTGTTTTTT; CDR3: CAAQGRRDTGELFF; J: TRBJ2-2; size: -; D: -; V: TRBV27
DNA: TGTGCCAGCAGCCTCGGACAGGGGCACGGCTACACCTTC; CDR3: CASSLGQGHGYTF; J: TRBJ1-2; size: once; D: TRBD1; V: TRBV6-6
DNA: TGTGCCAGCCAGGACAGCTCCTACAATGAGCAGTTCTTC; CDR3: CASQDSSYNEQFF; J: TRBJ2-1; size: -; D: -; V: TRBV7-3
DNA: TGTGCCTGGAGTGCCGGCAGACTAACCGGGGAGCTGTTTTTT; CDR3: CAWSAGRLTGELFF; J: TRBJ2-2; size: -; D: -; V: TRBV30
DNA: TGTGCCAGCACGCCGGCGAACACCGGGGAGCTGTTTTTT; CDR3: CASTPANTGELFF; J: TRBJ2-2; size: -; D: -; V: TRBV28
DNA: TGTGCCAGCAGCTTGGCCGCGGGAGGGGTTTTCTCCTACAATGAGCAGTTCTTC; CDR3: CASSLAAGGVFSYNEQFF; J: TRBJ2-1; size: -; D: TRBD2; V: TRBV5-8
DNA: TGTGCCAGCAGCTTAGGGGGGGCCGGGACAGCTGGCTACACCTTC; CDR3: CASSLGGAGTAGYTF; J: TRBJ1-2; size: -; D: TRBD1; V: TRBV7-9